A single sample is the source of the 3 T cell receptor beta chains below, sequenced in a study of CD8+CD57+ T cells in acquired aplastic anemia. Genomic DNA provided the template from which TCR beta VDJ and CDR3 profiles were obtained. TCRdb reanalysed the reads using MiXCR and keeps one entry per CDR3 protein. In the table there are about 68,000 distinct CDR3 sequences, almost 55% of which are singletons. Sequencing was done on a sample of sorted CD4+, CD8+, or CD8+CD57+ T cells (not recorded which) from PBMCs. Receptor source: a human donor in good health, serving as a control.

The chain joins TRBV29-1 to TRBJ1-6; D call uncertain. Trimming removed 4 bases from V and 0 bases from J, with 4 bases in between. Germline CDR1 SQVTM, CDR2 ANQGSEA. The length of the CDR3 is 13 residues. The CDR3 loop is CSVGSSYNSPLHF. As DNA, the CDR3 is TGCAGCGTTGGAAGCTCCTATAATTCACCCCTCCACTTT.

V usage is TRBV2 and J usage is TRBJ1-1; D not resolved. Germline V gene lookup returns CDR1 SNHLY and CDR2 FYNNEI. The V end lost 2 bases, the J end lost 4 bases, and 2 bases lay between the germline ends. This CDR3 is 11 amino acids long. CDR3 residues: CASSESTEAFF. CDR3 DNA sequence: TGTGCCAGCAGTGAATCCACTGAAGCTTTCTTT.

V usage is TRBV20-1 and J usage is TRBJ2-7, with D unresolved. CDR3 length: 14 amino acids. The ends were cut back, 0 bases at V and 3 bases at J, with 12 bases in the middle. Germline CDR1 and CDR2: DFQATT and SNEGSKA (reference sequence). In DNA form, the CDR3 reads TGCAGTGCTAGAGATAAGACGATGATCTACGAGCAGTACTTC. Protein: CSARDKTMIYEQYF.